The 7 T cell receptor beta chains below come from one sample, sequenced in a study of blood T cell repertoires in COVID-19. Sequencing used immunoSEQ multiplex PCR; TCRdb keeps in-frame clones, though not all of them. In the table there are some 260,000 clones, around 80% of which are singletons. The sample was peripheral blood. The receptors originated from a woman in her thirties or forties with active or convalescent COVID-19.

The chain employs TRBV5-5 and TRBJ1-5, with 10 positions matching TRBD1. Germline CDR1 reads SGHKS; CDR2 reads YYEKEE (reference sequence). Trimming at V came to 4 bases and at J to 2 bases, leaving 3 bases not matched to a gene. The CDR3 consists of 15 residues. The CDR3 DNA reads TGTGCCAGCAGCCCCGGGACAGGGGGCAATCAGCCCCAGCATTTT. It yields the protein CASSPGTGGNQPQHF. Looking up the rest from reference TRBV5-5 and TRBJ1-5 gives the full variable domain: DAGVTQSPTHLIKTRGQQVTLRCSPISGHKSVSWYQQVLGQGPQFIFQYYEKEERGRGNFPDRFSARQFPNYSSELNVNALLLGDSALYLCASSPGTGGNQPQHFGDGTRLSIL.

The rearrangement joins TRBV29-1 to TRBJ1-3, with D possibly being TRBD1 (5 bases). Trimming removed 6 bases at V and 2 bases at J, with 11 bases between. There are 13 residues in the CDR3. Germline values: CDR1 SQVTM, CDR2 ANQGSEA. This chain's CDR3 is CSVLQVTGNTIYF. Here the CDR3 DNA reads TGCAGCGTGCTACAGGTGACTGGAAACACCATATATTTT.

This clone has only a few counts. This chain's CDR3 is CSALVNTEAFF. CDR3 DNA sequence: TGCAGCGCACTCGTCAACACTGAAGCTTTCTTT. This chain connects TRBV29-1 to TRBJ1-1, with unresolved D. The CDR3 loop spans 11 amino acids. Germline CDR1 SQVTM, CDR2 ANQGSEA. V lost 7 bases and J 2 bases, leaving 8 bases between the germline ends.

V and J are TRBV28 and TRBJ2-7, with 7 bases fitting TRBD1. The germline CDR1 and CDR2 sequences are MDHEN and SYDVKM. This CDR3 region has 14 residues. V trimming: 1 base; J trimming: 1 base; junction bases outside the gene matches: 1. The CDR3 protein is CASSLSRGSYEQYV. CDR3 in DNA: TGTGCCAGCAGTTTATCCAGGGGGTCCTACGAGCAGTACGTC.

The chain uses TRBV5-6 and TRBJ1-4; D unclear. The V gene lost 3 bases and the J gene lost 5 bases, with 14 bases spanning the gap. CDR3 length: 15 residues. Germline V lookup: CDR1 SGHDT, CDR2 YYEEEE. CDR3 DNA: TGTGCCAGCAGCTCCCTAGGCTCTAAGAATGAAAAACTGTTTTTT. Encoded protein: CASSSLGSKNEKLFF.

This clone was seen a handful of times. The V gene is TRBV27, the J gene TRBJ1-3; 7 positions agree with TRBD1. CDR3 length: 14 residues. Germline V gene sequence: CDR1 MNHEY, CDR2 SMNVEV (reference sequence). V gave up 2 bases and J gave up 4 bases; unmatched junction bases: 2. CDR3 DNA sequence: TGTGCCAGCAGTTTAAACAGGGGAGGAAACACCATATATTTT. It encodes CASSLNRGGNTIYF.

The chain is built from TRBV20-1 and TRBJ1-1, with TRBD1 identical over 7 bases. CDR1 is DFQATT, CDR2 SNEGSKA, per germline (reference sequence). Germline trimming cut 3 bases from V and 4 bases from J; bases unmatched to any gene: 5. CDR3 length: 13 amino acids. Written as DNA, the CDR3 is TGCAGTGCTAGTACAGGGGTCTCCACTGAAGCTTTCTTT. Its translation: CSASTGVSTEAFF.